The 14 T cell receptor beta chains below were found in one sample sequenced in a study of shared clonotypes between healthy human individuals. The table came from immunoSEQ multiplex PCR; TCRdb's copy has only in-frame clones and leaves some out. The data contain approximately 1,000,000 clones, 60% to 85% of them singletons. What was sequenced was memory CD4+ T cells from PBMCs. Subset specified: CD45RA-negative fraction. The receptors shown here come from a man between 18 and 35 years old in good health. Some clones in this sample may be carry-over from other donors' samples.

The V and J genes are TRBV5-1 and TRBJ1-2; D might be TRBD1 (5 bases). V was cut by 7 bases and J by 6 bases, with 19 bases left in between. The CDR3 consists of 14 residues. Per germline, CDR1 SGHRS and CDR2 YFSETQ. The CDR3 region is CASGPHQGNNGYTF. The CDR3 nucleotides read TGCGCCAGCGGACCACATCAGGGTAATAATGGCTACACCTTC.

V and J are TRBV6-1 and TRBJ2-1; tentatively, D is TRBD2 (6 bases). Germline lookup yields CDR1 MNHNS and CDR2 SASEGT. This CDR3 region has 12 residues. Trimming removed 6 bases at V and 7 bases at J, with 10 bases between. The CDR3 DNA sequence: TGTGCCAGCAGAACGACTAGTAATGAGCAGTTCTTC. Translating gives CASRTTSNEQFF.

In its sample, this clone was seen once. The CDR3 here is CASSSLAGTAPGEQYF. The DNA of the CDR3 is TGCGCCAGCAGCTCGCTTGCCGGGACGGCACCTGGGGAGCAGTACTTC. The chain employs TRBV5-1 and TRBJ2-7; D might be TRBD1 or TRBD2, each matching 5 bases. Germline lookup yields CDR1 SGHRS and CDR2 YFSETQ. The CDR3 consists of 16 residues. V was cut by 3 bases and J by 7 bases, with 23 bases left in between.

This rearrangement joins TRBV6-5 to TRBJ2-3, with 8 positions matching TRBD1. This CDR3 region has 14 residues. After removal of 4 bases from V and 3 bases from J, the junction contained 3 bases not matched to a gene. Germline V gene lookup returns CDR1 MNHEY and CDR2 SVGAGI. The CDR3 protein is CASSSGQATDTQYF. The CDR3 DNA reads as TGTGCCAGCAGTTCGGGACAGGCAACAGATACGCAGTATTTT.

In its sample, this clone was seen a few times. The CDR3 DNA reads as TGTGCCAGCAGCTCGGCAACAACCGGGGAGCTGTTTTTT. Its translation: CASSSATTGELFF. The V gene is TRBV7-3, the J gene TRBJ2-2; the D is unclear. Germline V gene lookup returns CDR1 SGHTA and CDR2 FQGTGA. V was pared by 4 bases and J by 5 bases, with 8 bases between. This CDR3 is built from 13 residues.

The chain carries TRBV29-1 and TRBJ2-5, with D uncertain. From germline, CDR1 is SQVTM and CDR2 ANQGSEA. The CDR3 extends over 12 amino acids. The ends were cut back, 7 bases at V and 5 bases at J, with 14 bases in the middle. CDR3: CSAVLAGETQYF. CDR3 bases: TGCAGCGCCGTCCTTGCTGGGGAGACCCAGTACTTC.

Many counts were recorded for this clone. Other DNA sequences in this sample translate to the same CDR3. This chain links TRBV5-1 with TRBJ1-1; TRBD1 aligns across 10 bases. The germline V gene encodes CDR1 SGHRS and CDR2 YFSETQ. V trimming: 3 bases; J trimming: 4 bases; junction bases outside the gene matches: 3. The CDR3 extends over 14 amino acids. The CDR3 sequence is CASSSDRGGTEAFF. The DNA for the CDR3 is TGCGCCAGCAGCTCGGACAGGGGGGGCACTGAAGCTTTCTTT.

The chain has TRBV7-3 and TRBJ1-6; 7 bases agree with TRBD1. This CDR3 has 15 residues. Germline assignment: CDR1 SGHTA and CDR2 FQGTGA. V shed 4 bases and J 5 bases; nucleotides not matched to a gene: 5. CDR3 nucleotides: TGTGCCAGCAGCTCTACCGGGACAGATAATTCACCCCTCCACTTT. Translating it yields CASSSTGTDNSPLHF.

This chain uses TRBV7-9 with TRBJ2-1; the D is unclear. Germline lookup yields CDR1 SEHNR and CDR2 FQNEAQ (reference sequence). V shed 5 bases and J shed 4 bases, with 15 bases lying between them. The CDR3 has 15 amino acids. The CDR3 DNA sequence: TGTGCCAGCAGCCGAGGACCTGGGGTATACAATGAGCAGTTCTTC. Translation gives CASSRGPGVYNEQFF.

The chain links TRBV5-1 to TRBJ1-1; TRBD1 agrees at 7 bases. The CDR3 contains 16 residues. The ends lost 2 bases at V and 1 base at J; junction bases unmatched: 8. Germline V gene lookup returns CDR1 SGHRS and CDR2 YFSETQ. This CDR3 reads CASSFYGQAQNTEAFF. CDR3 sequence (DNA): TGCGCCAGCAGCTTCTACGGACAGGCACAGAACACTGAAGCTTTCTTT. Combining the CDR3 with reference TRBV5-1 and TRBJ1-1 gives the whole variable domain KAGVTQTPRYLIKTRGQQVTLSCSPISGHRSVSWYQQTPGQGLQFLFEYFSETQRNKGNFPGRFSGRQFSNSRSEMNVSTLELGDSALYLCASSFYGQAQNTEAFFGQGTRLTVV.

This chain joins TRBV28 and TRBJ2-5; D may correspond to TRBD1 or TRBD2 (5 bases each). Germline V gene data show CDR1 as MDHEN and CDR2 as SYDVKM. V lost 7 bases, J lost 5 bases, and 17 bases lay in between. This CDR3 has 14 amino acids. In DNA, the CDR3 is TGTGCCAGCACCAACCCGGGACGGGTGGAGACCCAGTACTTC. This gives the protein CASTNPGRVETQYF. Based on the CDR3 plus reference TRBV28 and TRBJ2-5, the full variable domain is DVKVTQSSRYLVKRTGEKVFLECVQDMDHENMFWYRQDPGLGLRLIYFSYDVKMKEKGDIPEGYSVSREKKERFSLILESASTNQTSMYLCASTNPGRVETQYFGPGTRLLVL.

Remarks on this clone: This clone may be a read error of a much larger clone one base away. The rearrangement links TRBV6-6 to TRBJ2-3; a possible D gene is TRBD2 (6 bases). The V gene's germline CDR1 is MNHNY and CDR2 SVGAGI (reference sequence). The CDR3 is 15 amino acids. The CDR3 here is CASRTAGPSTDTQCF. The DNA for the CDR3 is TGTGCCAGCAGGACCGCGGGGCCATCCACAGATACGCAGTGTTTT.

The chain uses TRBV19 and TRBJ1-4; D gene uncertain. The germline V and J ends were trimmed by 5 bases and 8 bases, with 12 bases remaining between them. Germline assignment: CDR1 LNHDA and CDR2 SQIVND (reference sequence). The CDR3 length is 13 residues. CDR3 region: CASSREGGEKLFF. Written as DNA, the CDR3 is TGTGCCAGTAGTCGGGAGGGTGGCGAAAAACTGTTTTTT.

The rearrangement joins TRBV6-1 to TRBJ1-1; D gene unclear. Germline V gene data show CDR1 as MNHNS and CDR2 as SASEGT. CDR3 length: 13 residues. Trimming removed 7 bases at V and 11 bases at J, with 20 bases between. CDR3 nucleotide sequence: TGTGCCAGCATCCCCTCCCCCGGGAGGGAGGCTTTCTTT. Amino acids: CASIPSPGREAFF.